Presented here are 31 T cell receptor beta chains from one specimen sequenced in a study of shared clonotypes between healthy human individuals. Profiling relied on immunoSEQ multiplex PCR, and the TCRdb table lists in-frame clones only, not all of them. In the table there are approximately 700,000 clones, 55% to 85% of which are singletons. The material sequenced was memory CD4+ T cells sorted from blood. Subset here: CD45RA-negative fraction. The receptors come from a woman in her thirties in good health.

The gene calls are TRBV28 and TRBJ1-1; TRBD1 is a possible D gene (6 bases). From germline, CDR1 is MDHEN and CDR2 SYDVKM. The CDR3 is made up of 16 amino acids. The V and J ends lost 7 bases and 5 bases respectively, with 23 bases between them. CDR3 in DNA: TGTGCCAGCACTTTGGGAGGGGGAAGAAGAAAAACTGAAGCTTTCTTT. It specifies CASTLGGGRRKTEAFF.

V and J are TRBV15 and TRBJ2-1, with 11 bases identical to TRBD2. The CDR3 contains 17 residues. CDR1 is LNHNV and CDR2 is YYDKDF in the germline V gene (reference sequence). Trimming removed 5 bases from V and 6 bases from J; junction bases left unmatched: 12. CDR3 in DNA: TGTGCCACCAGCCGCGGGGGTCTAGCGGGAGGTCTCAATGAGCAGTTCTTC. Translating it yields CATSRGGLAGGLNEQFF.

As for this clone: This specimen includes other DNA sequences encoding the same CDR3. This rearrangement joins TRBV5-1 to TRBJ1-1; D remains unclear. Germline lookup yields CDR1 SGHRS and CDR2 YFSETQ. The ends were cut back, 0 bases at V and 0 bases at J, with 6 bases in the middle. The CDR3 sequence is 14 residues long. The CDR3, as DNA: TGCGCCAGCAGCTTGGATGGACTGAACACTGAAGCTTTCTTT. Amino acids: CASSLDGLNTEAFF.

This clone was counted only a few times. The V and J genes are TRBV7-2 and TRBJ2-4; tentatively, D is TRBD1 (6 bases). The CDR3 totals 17 residues. Trimming stripped 2 bases from V and 1 base from J, with 15 bases between. Germline assignment: CDR1 SGHTA and CDR2 FQGNSA. CDR3 protein: CASSLRQGPGAKNIQYF. DNA for the CDR3: TGTGCCAGCAGCTTAAGGCAGGGGCCGGGTGCCAAAAACATTCAGTACTTC.

The CDR3 coding sequence is TGTGCCAGCAGTGAAGGGCGGGTAGCTGGAAACACCATATATTTT. Translating it yields CASSEGRVAGNTIYF. The genes are TRBV6-1 and TRBJ1-3, with unresolved D. V was pared by 1 base and J by 2 bases, with 9 bases between. CDR1 and CDR2 (germline): MNHNS, SASEGT. CDR3 length: 15 residues.

The V gene is TRBV5-1, the J gene TRBJ1-1, with a tentative D call TRBD1 (6 bases). With 0 bases removed from V and 6 bases from J, the gap between germline ends came to 15 bases. Germline CDR1 reads SGHRS; CDR2 reads YFSETQ. This CDR3 is built from 15 residues. In DNA form, the CDR3 reads TGCGCCAGCAGCTTGGAAAAAGGGGGGAGCGCTGAAGCTTTCTTT. The encoded protein is CASSLEKGGSAEAFF.

The chain is built from TRBV27 and TRBJ2-1; no firm D call. V was clipped by 6 bases and J by 4 bases, with 4 bases between them. The germline V gene has CDR1 MNHEY and CDR2 SMNVEV (reference sequence). This CDR3 region has 11 residues. CDR3: CASRDYNEQFF. Here the CDR3 DNA reads TGTGCCAGCAGAGATTACAATGAGCAGTTCTTC.

J is TRBJ1-2 and V is TRBV25-1; unclear D gene. Trimming shortened V by 3 bases and J by 4 bases, and 12 bases separated the two germline ends. CDR3 length: 14 residues. Looked up from germline, CDR1 is MGHDK and CDR2 is SYGVNS. The CDR3 coding sequence is TGTGCCAGCAGTGATCAAGCAGGATCCTATGGCTACACCTTC. It yields the protein CASSDQAGSYGYTF.

This chain links TRBV5-4 with TRBJ2-5, with 7 positions matching TRBD1. J gave up 4 bases and V 0 bases, and 6 bases lay outside the gene matches. The CDR3 is 15 amino acids. Germline values: CDR1 SGHNT, CDR2 YYREEE (reference sequence). The CDR3, as DNA: TGTGCCAGCAGCTTGGGTAGGGGGCGCATAGAGACCCAGTACTTC. It specifies CASSLGRGRIETQYF.

This clone was found once. V usage is TRBV21-1 and J usage is TRBJ1-4; TRBD1 was called by the table and not checked on the DNA. TRBV21-1 is a pseudogene segment. This CDR3 has 18 amino acids. CDR3 in DNA: TGTGCCAGCAGCAAAAATGGGGACAGCCGTGCAACTAATGAAAAACTGTTTTTT. Translation gives CASSKNGDSRATNEKLFF.

The chain uses TRBV6-6 and TRBJ1-2, with 8 nucleotides matching TRBD1. Germline CDR1 MNHNY, CDR2 SVGAGI (reference sequence). With 4 bases clipped from V and 5 bases from J, the junction kept 12 bases outside the gene matches. The CDR3 consists of 16 residues. CDR3 coding DNA: TGTGCCAGCAGTTCCCCGGACAGGGAGCTTATTTATGGCTACACCTTC. This gives the protein CASSSPDRELIYGYTF.

The V call is TRBV7-2, the J call TRBJ2-6, with D hard to call. With 3 bases removed from V and 4 bases from J, the gap between germline ends came to 10 bases. There are 15 residues in the CDR3. Germline lookup yields CDR1 SGHTA and CDR2 FQGNSA. The CDR3 protein is CASSFLGRGANVLTF. CDR3 sequence (DNA): TGTGCCAGCAGCTTTCTGGGCAGAGGGGCCAACGTCCTGACTTTC. Using reference TRBV7-2 and TRBJ2-6 for the parts outside the CDR3, the full variable domain is GAGVSQSPSNKVTEKGKDVELRCDPISGHTALYWYRQSLGQGLEFLIYFQGNSAPDKSGLPSDRFSAERTGGSVSTLTIQRTQQEDSAVYLCASSFLGRGANVLTFGAGSRLTVL.

On this clone: This sample includes further DNA sequences coding for the same CDR3. J is TRBJ2-3 and V is TRBV5-1; no clear D. The CDR3 is made up of 13 amino acids. Germline CDR1 reads SGHRS; CDR2 reads YFSETQ. Deletions cut 5 bases from V and 1 base from J, with 8 bases between. The DNA of the CDR3 is TGCGCCAGCAGACCCGCCGGCACAGATACGCAGTATTTT. Protein product: CASRPAGTDTQYF.

The V gene is TRBV30, the J gene TRBJ2-7; weak D call: TRBD1 (6 bases). The CDR3 sequence is 15 residues long. Trimming cost V 0 bases and J 0 bases, with 12 bases left between them. Germline assignment: CDR1 GTSNPN and CDR2 SVGIG (reference sequence). The CDR3, as DNA: TGTGCCTGGAGTGTACTTGGACAGAGCTCCTACGAGCAGTACTTC. Its protein is CAWSVLGQSSYEQYF.

This clone was counted a single time. The chain joins TRBV28 to TRBJ1-2; no definite D call. Germline loops: CDR1 MDHEN, CDR2 SYDVKM. This CDR3 is 12 amino acids long. V lost 5 bases to trimming and J lost 3 bases, with 7 bases between them. CDR3 sequence reads: CASSPTYYGYTF. The CDR3 nucleotides are TGTGCCAGCAGTCCTACTTACTATGGCTACACCTTC.

The rearrangement uses TRBV5-1 and TRBJ2-2, with D hard to call. This CDR3 has 15 residues. The germline CDR1 and CDR2 sequences are SGHRS and YFSETQ. V lost 4 bases to trimming and J lost 6 bases, with 16 bases between them. The CDR3 DNA sequence: TGCGCCAGCAGCCAAAGCCCTAGTGTGGCCGGGGAGCTGTTTTTT. It encodes CASSQSPSVAGELFF.

The chain couples TRBV10-2 to TRBJ2-7; 9 bases are shared with TRBD1. V shed 4 bases and J 2 bases; nucleotides not matched to a gene: 6. Germline lookup yields CDR1 WSHSY and CDR2 SAAADI. This CDR3 contains 15 residues. In DNA, the CDR3 is TGCGCCAGCAGTGGGGACAGGGACAAAACCTACGAGCAGTACTTC. Amino acid sequence: CASSGDRDKTYEQYF.

The V and J genes are TRBV18 and TRBJ1-3, with 8 bases matching TRBD1. Losses at the gene ends were 5 bases for V and 4 bases for J; bases not matched to a gene: 10. Germline assignment: CDR1 KGHSH and CDR2 LQKENI. This CDR3 has 16 residues. CDR3 sequence reads: CASSTPAWTGGNTIYF. Written as DNA, the CDR3 is TGTGCCAGCTCAACGCCAGCCTGGACAGGGGGAAACACCATATATTTT.

This chain links TRBV28 with TRBJ2-7; D remains ambiguous. Trimming took off 8 bases at V and 5 bases at J, with 22 bases between the two ends. Germline loops: CDR1 MDHEN, CDR2 SYDVKM. This CDR3 region has 15 residues. CDR3 loop: CASARWVNTNNEQYF. In nucleotides, the CDR3 is TGTGCCAGCGCTCGCTGGGTGAATACAAACAACGAGCAGTACTTC.

This clone was seen a few times. The rearrangement joins TRBV27 to TRBJ1-2; weak D call: TRBD1 (5 bases). Germline CDR1 MNHEY, CDR2 SMNVEV (reference sequence). Trimming stripped 3 bases from V and 5 bases from J, with 19 bases between. The CDR3 length is 16 residues. Here the CDR3 reads CASSFHQSGPEYGYTF. The CDR3 DNA follows: TGTGCCAGCAGTTTTCATCAGTCGGGACCAGAATATGGCTACACCTTC.

The rearrangement joins TRBV6-4 to TRBJ2-3; 7 positions agree with TRBD2. Trimming at V came to 8 bases and at J to 5 bases, leaving 7 bases not matched to a gene. Germline loops: CDR1 MRHNA, CDR2 SNTAGT. This CDR3 contains 13 residues. The CDR3 nucleotides read TGTGCCAGCTCTGTGCGGGAGTTAGATACGCAGTATTTT. Amino acid sequence: CASSVRELDTQYF.

This clone was recorded once. The chain is built from TRBV7-2 and TRBJ2-7; maybe TRBD1 (6 bases). Trimming removed 5 bases from V and 9 bases from J, with 14 bases in between. The CDR3 contains 12 residues. Germline assignment: CDR1 SGHTA and CDR2 FQGNSA. The CDR3: CASSRTVVGQYF. In DNA form, the CDR3 reads TGTGCCAGCAGCAGGACAGTCGTAGGGCAGTACTTC. Looking up the rest from reference TRBV7-2 and TRBJ2-7 gives the full variable domain: GAGVSQSPSNKVTEKGKDVELRCDPISGHTALYWYRQSLGQGLEFLIYFQGNSAPDKSGLPSDRFSAERTGGSVSTLTIQRTQQEDSAVYLCASSRTVVGQYFGPGTRLTVT.

The chain employs TRBV5-4 and TRBJ1-3; D gene ambiguous. Germline CDR1 reads SGHNT; CDR2 reads YYREEE (reference sequence). V was cut by 4 bases and J by 0 bases, with 17 bases left in between. The CDR3 has 17 residues. In nucleotides, the CDR3 is TGTGCCAGCAGCGACTCGAGATCCTATTTCTCTGGAAACACCATATATTTT. Translating gives CASSDSRSYFSGNTIYF.

This clone is a singleton in its sample. The V gene is TRBV18, the J gene TRBJ1-5, with 11 bases matching TRBD1. Trimming cost V 4 bases and J 2 bases; bases outside gene matches: 10. This CDR3 contains 18 residues. Germline assignment: CDR1 KGHSH and CDR2 LQKENI. The CDR3 DNA is TGTGCCAGCTCACAGACCGGGACAGGGGGTTCGGGCAATCAGCCCCAGCATTTT. Translated: CASSQTGTGGSGNQPQHF.

The chain is built from TRBV15 and TRBJ1-2; D call uncertain. CDR3 size: 16 residues. Looked up from germline, CDR1 is LNHNV and CDR2 is YYDKDF (reference sequence). Trimming took off 1 base at V and 3 bases at J, with 15 bases between the two ends. The CDR3 loop reads CATSRVAETPYYGYTF. The CDR3 nucleotides are TGTGCCACCAGCAGAGTAGCCGAAACCCCCTACTATGGCTACACCTTC.

This chain joins TRBV20-1 and TRBJ1-1; D may be TRBD1 (6 bases). The CDR3 runs to 11 residues. The V gene's germline CDR1 is DFQATT and CDR2 SNEGSKA (reference sequence). Deletions cut 2 bases from V and 8 bases from J, with 9 bases between. The CDR3 reads CSARPGTEAFF. CDR3 sequence (DNA): TGCAGTGCTAGACCCGGGACAGAAGCTTTCTTT.

The rearrangement joins TRBV19 to TRBJ2-3; D is unclear. The V end was cut by 9 bases, the J end by 3 bases, with 10 bases between. Germline CDR1 and CDR2: LNHDA and SQIVND (reference sequence). The CDR3 runs 12 residues. CDR3 protein: CARSIGTDTQYF. Written as DNA, the CDR3 is TGTGCCAGATCGATAGGTACAGATACGCAGTATTTT.

CDR3 bases: TGTGCTAGTGGTTTTACCCCCCACGCTGATACGCAGTATTTT. It codes for CASGFTPHADTQYF. The V gene is TRBV12-5, the J gene TRBJ2-3; D is undetermined. Germline CDR1 is LGHNT and CDR2 is FRNRAP. This CDR3 region has 14 residues. Trimming removed 3 bases at V and 6 bases at J, with 13 bases between.

Many counts were recorded for this clone. The V call is TRBV6-1, the J call TRBJ2-3; D is perhaps TRBD2 (6 bases). From germline, CDR1 is MNHNS and CDR2 SASEGT. The V end was cut by 7 bases, the J end by 2 bases, with 16 bases between. The CDR3 has 15 amino acids. This chain's CDR3 is CASIRLARTTDTQYF. The CDR3 bases are TGTGCCAGCATTCGGCTAGCGAGAACCACAGATACGCAGTATTTT.

The chain couples TRBV7-9 to TRBJ1-1; D ambiguous. Looked up from germline, CDR1 is SEHNR and CDR2 is FQNEAQ (reference sequence). This CDR3 is built from 16 residues. Between the trimmed V and J ends, which lost 0 bases and 1 base, there was a span of 12 bases. Here the CDR3 DNA reads TGTGCCAGCAGCTTAGCCTTGTCCTTCCGGAACACTGAAGCTTTCTTT. Protein sequence: CASSLALSFRNTEAFF.

V gene TRBV7-8 combines with J gene TRBJ2-2; possible D gene TRBD2, 6 bases. The V and J ends lost 1 base and 0 bases respectively, with 12 bases between them. This CDR3 region has 17 residues. Germline V lookup: CDR1 SGHVS, CDR2 FQNEAQ. Here the CDR3 reads CASSLGTGEANTGELFF. The CDR3, as DNA: TGTGCCAGCAGCTTAGGAACGGGAGAGGCGAACACCGGGGAGCTGTTTTTT.